These 20 T cell receptor beta chains originate from one sample sequenced in a study of CD8+ T cells in alopecia areata. TCR sequencing used cDNA made by reverse transcription of extracted RNA. Only in-frame clones appear in the TCRdb table, and some are missing; sequencing was by immunoSEQ multiplex PCR. The top ten hold 10% to 15% of the sample, which has over 150,000 clones, 58% seen once. Indicated treatment: oral pan-JAK inhibitor, 5-10 mg twice daily. The starting material was CD8+ T cells sorted from blood, obtained at week 24, from a patient treated with tofacitinib. The receptor source for this set is a human donor with alopecia areata.

V and J are TRBV5-6 and TRBJ2-2; tentatively, D is TRBD1 (5 bases). Germline lookup yields CDR1 SGHDT and CDR2 YYEEEE. V lost 7 bases and J 6 bases, leaving 16 bases between the germline ends. CDR3 length equals 14 residues. The CDR3 DNA reads TGTGCCAGCTCCCTCCAGGGTGAGCCCGGGGAGCTGTTTTTT. Amino acids: CASSLQGEPGELFF.

This clone has more than one count but fewer than ten. V is TRBV6-1 and J is TRBJ2-1; no reliable D call. The CDR3 extends over 9 amino acids. V lost 7 bases to trimming and J lost 8 bases, with 3 bases between them. From germline, CDR1 is MNHNS and CDR2 SASEGT. CDR3 nucleotide sequence: TGTGCCAGCACACATGAGCAGTTCTTC. Translated, it gives CASTHEQFF.

To note about this clone: The sample contains more than one DNA sequence encoding this CDR3. The chain is built from TRBV13 and TRBJ1-2; 8 positions match TRBD1. V lost 5 bases and J lost 3; bases outside the gene matches: 2. Germline CDR1 and CDR2: PRHDT and FYEKMQ (reference sequence). CDR3 length equals 13 residues. The CDR3 DNA follows: TGTGCCAGCAGCCTGACAGGGGACTATGGCTACACCTTC. Its translation is CASSLTGDYGYTF.

The V and J genes are TRBV25-1 and TRBJ2-7; D is unresolved. The CDR3 totals 12 residues. Per the germline V gene, CDR1 is MGHDK and CDR2 is SYGVNS. Trimming shortened V by 1 base and J by 3 bases, and 4 bases separated the two germline ends. CDR3 sequence: CASSESLYEQYF. The CDR3 DNA follows: TGTGCCAGCAGTGAATCCCTCTACGAGCAGTACTTC.

The chain links TRBV25-1 to TRBJ2-3; no clear D gene. The CDR3 consists of 13 residues. Trimming shortened V by 5 bases and J by 1 base, and 7 bases separated the two germline ends. Germline CDR1 reads MGHDK; CDR2 reads SYGVNS. CDR3 nucleotides: TGTGCCAGCAGTCGCGGACGCACAGATACGCAGTATTTT. Its protein product is CASSRGRTDTQYF.

V is TRBV9 and J is TRBJ2-3; tentative D call: TRBD1 (6 bases). The CDR3 runs to 15 residues. The V gene lost 3 bases and the J gene lost 0 bases, with 11 bases spanning the gap. CDR1 and CDR2 (germline): SGDLS, YYNGEE. The CDR3 here is CASSDRDISTDTQYF. Here the CDR3 DNA reads TGTGCCAGCAGCGACCGGGACATAAGCACAGATACGCAGTATTTT.

This chain joins TRBV4-1 and TRBJ2-7; TRBD1 aligns across 7 bases. The length of the CDR3 is 13 residues. V lost 3 bases and J lost 6; bases outside the gene matches: 5. From germline, CDR1 is MGHRA and CDR2 YSYEKL. CDR3 sequence (DNA): TGCGCCAGCAGCCAGACAACAGGGGTCGAGCAGTACTTC. Translating gives CASSQTTGVEQYF.

In its sample, this clone was seen a few times. The rearrangement joins TRBV5-6 to TRBJ1-1; tentatively, D is TRBD1 (5 bases). Trimming pared 2 bases from V and 1 base from J, leaving 6 bases between. Germline V gives CDR1 SGHDT, CDR2 YYEEEE. The CDR3 contains 13 residues. CDR3 loop: CASSFGGNTEAFF. The CDR3 DNA sequence: TGTGCCAGCAGCTTCGGGGGGAACACTGAAGCTTTCTTT. The full variable domain, in which reference TRBV5-6 and TRBJ1-1 provide the parts outside the CDR3, is DAGVTQSPTHLIKTRGQQVTLRCSPKSGHDTVSWYQQALGQGPQFIFQYYEEEERQRGNFPDRFSGHQFPNYSSELNVNALLLGDSALYLCASSFGGNTEAFFGQGTRLTVV.

About this clone: Distinct nucleotide sequences in the sample also encode this CDR3. The chain employs TRBV7-9 and TRBJ2-5; D gene ambiguous. The CDR3 is 13 residues long. Deletions cut 3 bases from V and 3 bases from J, with 8 bases between. CDR1 is SEHNR, CDR2 FQNEAQ, per germline (reference sequence). The CDR3 loop is CASSLDREETQYF. In DNA, the CDR3 is TGTGCCAGCAGCTTGGACCGAGAAGAGACCCAGTACTTC.

This chain links TRBV6-5 with TRBJ1-6; tentative D call: TRBD1 (5 bases). Germline lookup yields CDR1 MNHEY and CDR2 SVGAGI. The CDR3 loop spans 15 amino acids. The V end lost 0 bases, the J end lost 9 bases, and 12 bases lay between the germline ends. The CDR3: CASSYSSSGSSPLHF. In nucleotides, the CDR3 is TGTGCCAGCAGTTACTCATCCTCAGGGTCTTCACCCCTCCACTTT.

The chain is built from TRBV7-9 and TRBJ1-5; D is ambiguous. Trimming removed 1 base from V and 8 bases from J, with 9 bases in between. The length of the CDR3 is 13 residues. The germline V gene encodes CDR1 SEHNR and CDR2 FQNEAQ (reference sequence). For the CDR3, the DNA is TGTGCCAGCAGCTTAGTGGGAGGCGAGCCCCAGCATTTT. This codes for CASSLVGGEPQHF.

This chain uses TRBV23-1 with TRBJ1-1; D gene uncertain. TRBV23-1 falls under the ORF class, with uncertain function. The CDR3 runs to 16 residues. V lost 5 bases and J 3 bases, leaving 19 bases between the germline ends. CDR3 DNA sequence: TGCGCCAGCAGTAAACGTCGGACGCAGAAGGACACTGAAGCTTTCTTT. It codes for CASSKRRTQKDTEAFF.

This clone occurred a few times. The rearrangement links TRBV7-9 to TRBJ2-6; TRBD1 matches 7 bases. CDR1 and CDR2 from the germline V gene are SEHNR and FQNEAQ (reference sequence). This CDR3 contains 18 residues. V lost 5 bases and J lost 0; bases outside the gene matches: 10. Here the CDR3 DNA reads TGTGCCAGCAGCGCGCAATGGGACAGACCCTCTGGGGCCAACGTCCTGACTTTC. Its protein product is CASSAQWDRPSGANVLTF.

Of note for this clone: Other DNA variants within this sample encode the same CDR3. V and J are TRBV27 and TRBJ1-5; no firm D call. The CDR3 extends over 13 amino acids. Germline V lookup: CDR1 MNHEY, CDR2 SMNVEV (reference sequence). Deletions cut 0 bases from V and 4 bases from J, with 4 bases between. DNA of the CDR3: TGTGCCAGCAGTTTATCCGGGAATCAGCCCCAGCATTTT. Its translation: CASSLSGNQPQHF.

The gene calls are TRBV29-1 and TRBJ2-1; maybe TRBD1 (6 bases). The CDR3 consists of 14 residues. Trimming cost V 2 bases and J 4 bases, with 12 bases left between them. CDR1 SQVTM and CDR2 ANQGSEA come from the germline V gene. DNA of the CDR3: TGCAGCGTTGAATTGGGACAAATTTACAATGAGCAGTTCTTC. Its protein product is CSVELGQIYNEQFF.

The rearrangement uses TRBV6-5 and TRBJ1-2; 7 nucleotides match TRBD1. The CDR3 totals 13 residues. V gave up 6 bases and J gave up 8 bases; unmatched junction bases: 9. CDR1 MNHEY and CDR2 SVGAGI come from the germline V gene. The CDR3 coding sequence is TGTGCCAGCAGGACCCAGGGGGTTGGAGGCTACACCTTC. Translated: CASRTQGVGGYTF.

CDR3 sequence reads: CASSDHRGPEAFF. In DNA form, the CDR3 reads TGTGCCAGCAGTGATCACAGGGGTCCTGAAGCTTTCTTT. The chain recombines TRBV25-1 with TRBJ1-1, with 7 bases lining up with TRBD1. With 3 bases clipped from V and 6 bases from J, the junction kept 4 bases outside the gene matches. Germline values: CDR1 MGHDK, CDR2 SYGVNS. This CDR3 contains 13 residues.

In its sample, this clone was seen many times. The rearrangement uses TRBV7-6 and TRBJ2-7, with D perhaps TRBD2 (5 bases). The CDR3 sequence is 15 residues long. V lost 5 bases and J lost 4, with 18 bases in between. CDR1 and CDR2 (germline): SGHVS, FNYEAQ. DNA for the CDR3: TGTGCCAGCAGCCCGCGGGCCCCCGGCGGGTACGAGCAGTACTTC. Translation: CASSPRAPGGYEQYF. Full variable domain (outside the CDR3, taken from reference TRBV7-6 and TRBJ2-7): GAGVSQSPRYKVTKRGQDVALRCDPISGHVSLYWYRQALGQGPEFLTYFNYEAQQDKSGLPNDRFSAERPEGSISTLTIQRTEQRDSAMYRCASSPRAPGGYEQYFGPGTRLTVT.

The chain recombines TRBV30 with TRBJ2-7, with D possibly matching TRBD2 (5 bases). Germline V CDR1 and CDR2: GTSNPN, SVGIG (reference sequence). CDR3 size: 14 residues. V lost 2 bases to trimming and J lost 0 bases, with 11 bases between them. The CDR3 DNA reads TGTGCCTGGAGTAGGGAGAGTAACTCCTACGAGCAGTACTTC. This gives the protein CAWSRESNSYEQYF.

This clone was seen only once. V and J are TRBV7-6 and TRBJ2-2, with D hard to call. The CDR3 consists of 13 residues. Trimming shortened V by 3 bases and J by 7 bases, and 9 bases separated the two germline ends. Germline lookup yields CDR1 SGHVS and CDR2 FNYEAQ. This CDR3 reads CASSLGPGGELFF. The CDR3 DNA follows: TGTGCCAGCAGCTTGGGTCCAGGCGGGGAGCTGTTTTTT.